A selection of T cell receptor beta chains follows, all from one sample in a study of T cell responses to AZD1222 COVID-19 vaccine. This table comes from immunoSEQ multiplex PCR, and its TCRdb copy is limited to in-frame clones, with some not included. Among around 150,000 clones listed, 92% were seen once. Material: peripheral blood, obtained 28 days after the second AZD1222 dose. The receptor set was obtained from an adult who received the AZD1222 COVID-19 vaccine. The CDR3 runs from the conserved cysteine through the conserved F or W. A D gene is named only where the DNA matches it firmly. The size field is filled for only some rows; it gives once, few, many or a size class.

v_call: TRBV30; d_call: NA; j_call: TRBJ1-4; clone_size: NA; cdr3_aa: CARGGRPEKLFF; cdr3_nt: TGTGCTCGAGGAGGGAGACCGGAAAAACTGTTTTTT
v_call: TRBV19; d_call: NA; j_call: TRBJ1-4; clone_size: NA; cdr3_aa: CASSINRFNEKLFF; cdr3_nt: TGTGCCAGTAGTATCAACAGGTTTAATGAAAAACTGTTTTTT
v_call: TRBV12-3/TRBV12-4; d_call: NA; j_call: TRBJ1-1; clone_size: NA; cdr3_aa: CASSTVTPVAFF; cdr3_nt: TGTGCCAGCAGCACCGTGACCCCGGTGGCTTTCTTT
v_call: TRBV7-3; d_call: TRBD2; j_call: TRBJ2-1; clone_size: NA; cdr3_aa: CASSPLMTSGLYNEQFF; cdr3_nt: TGTGCCAGCAGCCCATTGATGACTAGCGGCCTCTACAATGAGCAGTTCTTC
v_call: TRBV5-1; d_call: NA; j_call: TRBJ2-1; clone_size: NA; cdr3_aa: CASSLSLNLNNEQFF; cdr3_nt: TGCGCCAGCAGCCTGTCACTTAACCTCAACAATGAGCAGTTCTTC
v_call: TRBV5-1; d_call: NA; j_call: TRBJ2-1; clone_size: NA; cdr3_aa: CASSLGDSYNEQFF; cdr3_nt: TGCGCCAGCAGCTTGGGGGATAGCTACAATGAGCAGTTCTTC
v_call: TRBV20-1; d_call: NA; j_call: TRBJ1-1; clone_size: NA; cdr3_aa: CSAGFVTEAFF; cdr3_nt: TGCAGTGCCGGGTTCGTCACTGAAGCTTTCTTT
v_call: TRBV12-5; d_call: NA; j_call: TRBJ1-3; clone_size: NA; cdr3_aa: CASGSPLSGNTIYF; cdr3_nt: TGTGCTAGTGGTTCCCCCCTCTCTGGAAACACCATATATTTT
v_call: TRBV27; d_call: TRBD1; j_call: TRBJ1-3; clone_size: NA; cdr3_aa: CASSFSGTGSGNTIYF; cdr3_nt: TGTGCCAGCAGTTTCTCCGGGACAGGGTCCGGAAACACCATATATTTT
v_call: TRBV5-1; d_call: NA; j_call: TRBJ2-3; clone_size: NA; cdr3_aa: CASSADGLTDTQYF; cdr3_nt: TGCGCCAGCAGCGCCGACGGCCTCACAGATACGCAGTATTTT
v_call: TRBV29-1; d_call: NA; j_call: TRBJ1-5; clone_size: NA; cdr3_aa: CSARTEGNQPQHF; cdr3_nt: TGCAGCGCTCGGACAGAAGGCAATCAGCCCCAGCATTTT
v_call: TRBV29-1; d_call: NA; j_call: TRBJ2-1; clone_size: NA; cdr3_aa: CSVEDQNEQFF; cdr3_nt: TGCAGCGTTGAAGATCAGAATGAGCAGTTCTTC
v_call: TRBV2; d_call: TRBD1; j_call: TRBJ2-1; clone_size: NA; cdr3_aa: CASRSTGDPYNEQFF; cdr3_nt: TGTGCCAGCAGATCTACAGGGGACCCCTACAATGAGCAGTTCTTC
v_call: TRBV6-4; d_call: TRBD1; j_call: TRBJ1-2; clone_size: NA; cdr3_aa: CASSETGGSYGYTF; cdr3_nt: TGTGCCAGCAGTGAGACAGGGGGCAGCTATGGCTACACCTTC
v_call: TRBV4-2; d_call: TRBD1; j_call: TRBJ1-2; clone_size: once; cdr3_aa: CASSQDLGQGRLGYGYTF; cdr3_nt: TGTGCCAGCAGCCAAGATCTGGGACAGGGCCGCCTTGGCTATGGCTACACCTTC
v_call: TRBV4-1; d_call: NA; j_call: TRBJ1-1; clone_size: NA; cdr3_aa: CASSRAQRNTEAFF; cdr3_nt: TGCGCCAGCAGCCGTGCCCAAAGGAACACTGAAGCTTTCTTT
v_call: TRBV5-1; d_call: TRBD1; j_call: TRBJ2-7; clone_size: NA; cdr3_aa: CASSSAGTGRRVFDEQYF; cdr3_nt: TGCGCCAGCAGCTCCGCCGGGACAGGGAGAAGAGTTTTCGACGAGCAGTACTTC
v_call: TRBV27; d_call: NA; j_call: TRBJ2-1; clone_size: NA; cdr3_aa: CASSLSGGRYNEQFF; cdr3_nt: TGTGCCAGCAGTTTATCCGGGGGCCGGTACAATGAGCAGTTCTTC
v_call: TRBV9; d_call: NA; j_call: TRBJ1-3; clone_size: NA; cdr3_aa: CASSATGNLDTIYF; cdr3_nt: TGTGCCAGCAGCGCCACAGGGAATCTGGACACCATATATTTT
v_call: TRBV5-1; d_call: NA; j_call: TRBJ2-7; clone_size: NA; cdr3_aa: CASGSRADREGEQYF; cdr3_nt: TGCGCCAGCGGAAGCCGAGCGGACAGGGAGGGGGAGCAGTACTTC
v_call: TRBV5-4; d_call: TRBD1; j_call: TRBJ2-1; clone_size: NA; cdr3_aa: CASSSNRGLYNEQFF; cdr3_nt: TGTGCCAGCAGCTCCAACAGGGGGCTCTACAATGAGCAGTTCTTC
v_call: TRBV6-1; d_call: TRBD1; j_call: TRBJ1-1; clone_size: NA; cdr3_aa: CASSEKQGAAFF; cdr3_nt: TGTGCCAGCAGTGAAAAGCAGGGGGCCGCTTTCTTT
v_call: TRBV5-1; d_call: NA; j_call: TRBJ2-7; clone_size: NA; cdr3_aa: CASSSGDSYEQYF; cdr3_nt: TGCGCCAGCAGCTCGGGCGACTCCTACGAGCAGTACTTC
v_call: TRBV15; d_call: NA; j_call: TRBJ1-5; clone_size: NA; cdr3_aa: CATSRDMGEGKQPQHF; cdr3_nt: TGTGCCACCAGCAGAGATATGGGGGAGGGGAAACAGCCCCAGCATTTT
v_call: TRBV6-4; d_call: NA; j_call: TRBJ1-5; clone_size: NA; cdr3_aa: CGGWTSNQPQHF; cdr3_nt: TGTGGAGGGTGGACAAGCAATCAGCCCCAGCATTTT
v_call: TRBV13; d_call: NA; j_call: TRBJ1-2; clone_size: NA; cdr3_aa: CASRARGRLNYGYTF; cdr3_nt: TGTGCCAGCAGGGCACGTGGGAGGTTAAACTATGGCTACACCTTC
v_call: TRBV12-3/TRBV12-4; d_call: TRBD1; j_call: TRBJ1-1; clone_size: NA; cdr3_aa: CASSRQGGTEAFF; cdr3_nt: TGTGCCAGCAGCCGACAGGGAGGCACTGAAGCTTTCTTT
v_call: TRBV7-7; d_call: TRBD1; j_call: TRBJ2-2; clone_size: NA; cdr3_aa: CASSPTGANTGELFF; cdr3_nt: TGTGCCAGCAGCCCCACAGGGGCGAACACCGGGGAGCTGTTTTTT
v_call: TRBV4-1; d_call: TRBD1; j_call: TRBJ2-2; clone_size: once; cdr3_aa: CASSQGQGTGELFF; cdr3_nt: TGCGCCAGCAGCCAAGGACAGGGTACCGGGGAGCTGTTTTTT
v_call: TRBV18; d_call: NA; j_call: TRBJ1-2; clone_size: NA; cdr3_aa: CASSSTGRSNYGYTF; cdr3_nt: TGTGCCAGCTCATCCACAGGACGGAGTAACTATGGCTACACCTTC
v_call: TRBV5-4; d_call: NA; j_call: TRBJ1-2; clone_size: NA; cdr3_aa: CASSLAVGGYTF; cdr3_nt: TGTGCCAGCAGCTTGGCGGTGGGGGGCTACACCTTC
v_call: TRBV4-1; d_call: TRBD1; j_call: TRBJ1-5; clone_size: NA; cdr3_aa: CASSQERQGGQPQHF; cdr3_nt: TGCGCCAGCAGCCAAGAAAGGCAGGGGGGTCAGCCCCAGCATTTT
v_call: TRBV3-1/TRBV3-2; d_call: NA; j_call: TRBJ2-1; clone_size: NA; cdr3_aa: CASSHLDEQFF; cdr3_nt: TGTGCCAGCAGCCATCTGGATGAGCAGTTCTTC
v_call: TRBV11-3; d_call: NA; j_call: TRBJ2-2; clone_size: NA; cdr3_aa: CASSSGGVAGKNTGELFF; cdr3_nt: TGTGCCAGCAGCTCAGGGGGCGTAGCGGGGAAGAACACCGGGGAGCTGTTTTTT
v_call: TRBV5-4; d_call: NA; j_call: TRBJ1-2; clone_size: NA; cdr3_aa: CASSLAGYGYTF; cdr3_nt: TGTGCCAGCAGCTTGGCAGGCTATGGCTACACCTTC
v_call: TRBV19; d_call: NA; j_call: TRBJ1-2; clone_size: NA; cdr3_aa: CASSDVPHREANGYTF; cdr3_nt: TGTGCCAGTAGTGATGTACCGCACAGGGAAGCAAATGGCTACACCTTC
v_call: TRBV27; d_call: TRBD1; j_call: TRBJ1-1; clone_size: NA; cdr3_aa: CASSLFHLQGAPNTEAFF; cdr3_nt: TGTGCCAGCAGTTTATTTCATCTCCAGGGGGCACCAAACACTGAAGCTTTCTTT
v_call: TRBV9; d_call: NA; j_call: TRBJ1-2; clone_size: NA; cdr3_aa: CASSSNDYYGYTF; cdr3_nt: TGTGCCAGCAGCTCTAATGACTACTATGGCTACACCTTC
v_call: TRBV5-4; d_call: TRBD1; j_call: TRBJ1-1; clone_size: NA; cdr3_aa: CASSATGGFYTEAFF; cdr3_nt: TGTGCCAGCAGCGCGACAGGGGGCTTTTACACTGAAGCTTTCTTT
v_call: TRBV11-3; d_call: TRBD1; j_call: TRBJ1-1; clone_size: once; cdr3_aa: CASSLQGGTEAFF; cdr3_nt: TGTGCCAGCAGCCTTCAGGGGGGTACTGAAGCTTTCTTT
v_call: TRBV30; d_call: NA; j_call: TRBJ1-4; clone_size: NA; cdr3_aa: CAWREGISGFEKLFF; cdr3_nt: TGTGCCTGGAGGGAGGGAATTTCGGGGTTCGAAAAACTGTTTTTT
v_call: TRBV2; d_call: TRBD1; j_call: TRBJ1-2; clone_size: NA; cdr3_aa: CASRTGDLYGYTF; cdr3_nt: TGTGCCAGCCGAACAGGGGACTTGTATGGCTACACCTTC
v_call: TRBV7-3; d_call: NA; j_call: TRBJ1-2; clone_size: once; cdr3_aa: CASSLTRQYYDYGYTF; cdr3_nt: TGTGCCAGCAGCTTAACTCGACAGTACTATGACTATGGCTACACCTTC
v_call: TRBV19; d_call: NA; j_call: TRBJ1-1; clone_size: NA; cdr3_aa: CASKQPQRGTEAFF; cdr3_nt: TGTGCCAGTAAACAGCCCCAGCGTGGCACTGAAGCTTTCTTT
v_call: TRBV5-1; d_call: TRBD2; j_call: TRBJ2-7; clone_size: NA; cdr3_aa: CASSAGLTSGLSSYEQYF; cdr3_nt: TGCGCCAGCAGCGCTGGGTTAACTAGCGGGTTAAGCTCCTACGAGCAGTACTTC
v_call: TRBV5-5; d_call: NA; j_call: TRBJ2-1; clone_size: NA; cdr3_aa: CASSLTGTLTYNEQFF; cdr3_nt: TGTGCCAGCAGCCTCACCGGGACTCTGACCTACAATGAGCAGTTCTTC
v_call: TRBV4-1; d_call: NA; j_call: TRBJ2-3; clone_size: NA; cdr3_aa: CASSQERRYTSTDTQYF; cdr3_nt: TGCGCCAGCAGCCAAGAAAGACGTTATACTAGCACAGATACGCAGTATTTT
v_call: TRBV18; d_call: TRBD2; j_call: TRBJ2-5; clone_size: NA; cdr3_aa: CASSLSFPLESGGPEETQYF; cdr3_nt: TGTGCCAGCTCACTCTCATTTCCCCTGGAAAGCGGGGGGCCGGAAGAGACCCAGTACTTC
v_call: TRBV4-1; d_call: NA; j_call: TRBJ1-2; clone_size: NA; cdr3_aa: CASSLVGDYGYTF; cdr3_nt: TGCGCCAGCAGCCTTGTAGGGGATTATGGCTACACCTTC
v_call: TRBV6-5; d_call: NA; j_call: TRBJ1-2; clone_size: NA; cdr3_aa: CASSTGTNYGYTF; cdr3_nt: TGTGCCAGCAGTACCGGGACGAACTATGGCTACACCTTC
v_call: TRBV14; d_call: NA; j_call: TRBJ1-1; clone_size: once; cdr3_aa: CASSQAGGLGTEAFF; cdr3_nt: TGTGCCAGCAGCCAAGCGGGGGGATTAGGCACTGAAGCTTTCTTT
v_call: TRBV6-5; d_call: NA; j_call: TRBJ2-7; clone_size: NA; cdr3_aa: CASSPWDGDYEQYF; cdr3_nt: TGTGCCAGCAGCCCCTGGGACGGTGACTACGAGCAGTACTTC
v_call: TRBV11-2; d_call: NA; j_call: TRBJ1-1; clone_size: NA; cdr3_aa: CASSLAYRGLNTEAFF; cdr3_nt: TGTGCCAGCAGCTTAGCTTATCGGGGTTTGAACACTGAAGCTTTCTTT
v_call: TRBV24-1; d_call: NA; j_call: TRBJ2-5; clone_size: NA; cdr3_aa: CATSDPTAAHGETQYF; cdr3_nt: TGTGCCACCAGTGATCCCACCGCGGCCCACGGAGAGACCCAGTACTTC
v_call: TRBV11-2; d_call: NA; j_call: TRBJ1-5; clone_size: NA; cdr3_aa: CASSASNQPQHF; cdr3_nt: TGTGCCAGCAGTGCGAGCAATCAGCCCCAGCATTTT
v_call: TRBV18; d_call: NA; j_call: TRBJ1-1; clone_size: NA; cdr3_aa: CASSPTRNTEAFF; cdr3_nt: TGTGCCAGCTCACCAACCAGGAACACTGAAGCTTTCTTT